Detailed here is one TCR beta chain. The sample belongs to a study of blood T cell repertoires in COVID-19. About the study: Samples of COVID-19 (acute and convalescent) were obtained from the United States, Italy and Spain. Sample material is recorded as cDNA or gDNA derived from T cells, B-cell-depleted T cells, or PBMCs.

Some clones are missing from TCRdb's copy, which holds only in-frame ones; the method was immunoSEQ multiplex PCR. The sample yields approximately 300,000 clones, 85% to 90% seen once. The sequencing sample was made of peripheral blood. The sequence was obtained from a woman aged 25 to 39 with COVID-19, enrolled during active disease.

In DNA form, the CDR3 reads TGTGCCAGCAGCTTACGAACAGGGCATGGCTACACCTTC. Encoded protein: CASSLRTGHGYTF. This chain links TRBV7-8 with TRBJ1-2, with a weak D call TRBD1 (6 bases). This CDR3 contains 13 residues. CDR1 and CDR2 (germline): SGHVS, FQNEAQ. Between the trimmed V and J ends, which lost 2 bases and 6 bases, there was a span of 10 bases.